One sample yielded the 8 T cell receptor beta chains listed below, sequenced in a study of T cell changes during pregnancy in multiple sclerosis. Using immunoSEQ multiplex PCR, the repertoire was profiled, and TCRdb retains in-frame clones only, with some absent. The sample holds around 53,000 clones, about 92% seen once. Sequenced here: CD8+ T cells from peripheral blood mononuclear cells, sampled before pregnancy. Receptors originate from a female donor with multiple sclerosis, enrolled in a pregnancy study.

V and J are TRBV27 and TRBJ2-2; the D is unclear. This CDR3 is built from 16 residues. The germline V and J ends were trimmed by 2 bases and 4 bases, with 14 bases remaining between them. The V gene's germline CDR1 is MNHEY and CDR2 SMNVEV (reference sequence). This CDR3 is CASSLTPQVPTGELFF. Here the CDR3 DNA reads TGTGCCAGCAGTTTAACCCCCCAGGTCCCCACCGGGGAGCTGTTTTTT.

V is TRBV28 and J is TRBJ2-7; no clear D gene. The CDR3 has 12 amino acids. Deletions cut 1 base from V and 2 bases from J, with 3 bases between. Germline V gives CDR1 MDHEN, CDR2 SYDVKM. DNA of the CDR3: TGTGCCAGCAGTTTATTCACCTACGAGCAGTACTTC. As protein: CASSLFTYEQYF.

This clone showed up just once. This CDR3 reads CASSQGVEGYNQPQHF. CDR3 DNA: TGCGCCAGCAGCCAAGGAGTGGAGGGGTACAATCAGCCCCAGCATTTT. The gene calls are TRBV4-1 and TRBJ1-5; possible D gene TRBD1, 5 bases. Germline V gene data show CDR1 as MGHRA and CDR2 as YSYEKL. The CDR3 covers 16 residues. The germline V and J ends were trimmed by 1 base and 3 bases, with 13 bases remaining between them.

V is TRBV7-3 and J is TRBJ2-1; 7 positions agree with TRBD2. This CDR3 is built from 15 residues. V was clipped by 3 bases and J by 4 bases; unmatched bases: 6. In germline, CDR1 is SGHTA, CDR2 FQGTGA. The CDR3 nucleotides read TGTGCCAGCAGCTTTTTTGCGGGGGAATACAATGAGCAGTTCTTC. Residues: CASSFFAGEYNEQFF.

The chain employs TRBV23-1 and TRBJ1-1, with D perhaps matching TRBD1 (6 bases). TRBV23-1 is filed as an ORF, its function uncertain. CDR3 length: 16 amino acids. V lost 4 bases to trimming and J lost 1 base, with 16 bases between them. DNA of the CDR3: TGCGCCAGCAGTCCAGCCCCTACGACAGGGAACACTGAAGCTTTCTTT. Translation: CASSPAPTTGNTEAFF.

The rearrangement uses TRBV13 and TRBJ1-1, with 7 bases lining up with TRBD1. This CDR3 comprises 13 residues. CDR1 is PRHDT, CDR2 FYEKMQ, per germline (reference sequence). V dropped 0 bases and J dropped 8; count of bases not matched to a gene: 3. The DNA for the CDR3 is TGTGCCAGCAGCTTAGGACAGGGGCAAGAAGCTTTCTTT. It codes for CASSLGQGQEAFF.

The V call is TRBV14, the J call TRBJ1-1; D might be TRBD1 (6 bases). Germline CDR1 SGHDN, CDR2 FVKESK. CDR3 length equals 13 residues. V lost 0 bases to trimming and J lost 5 bases, with 7 bases between them. The CDR3, as DNA: TGTGCCAGCAGCCAAGACAGGGGAACTGAAGCTTTCTTT. Amino acids: CASSQDRGTEAFF.

The J gene is TRBJ1-1, the V gene TRBV5-6, with a tentative D call TRBD1 (5 bases). The germline V gene has CDR1 SGHDT and CDR2 YYEEEE. The germline V and J ends were trimmed by 4 bases and 7 bases, with 23 bases remaining between them. The CDR3 contains 16 residues. This CDR3 reads CASSQVDSQTYFEAFF. The DNA of the CDR3 is TGTGCCAGCAGCCAGGTCGACAGCCAGACCTATTTTGAAGCTTTCTTT.